This TCR beta chain was documented in a study of T cells in Graves' hyperthyroidism and ophthalmopathy. Study-wide results and caveats: Ophthalmopathy was told apart from stable hyperthyroidism by a 13 V-J model. Blood also carried most thyroid clonotypes expanded above 0.001.

What was amplified from RNA transcripts were TCR beta CDR3 regions. HTBI primers drove first-round RT-PCR of the TCR CDR3. TCRdb analysed the multiplex PCR reads with MiXCR anew, one entry per CDR3 protein. Of tens of thousands of distinct CDR3 sequences detected, about 54% appear once; the ten largest clones hold 30% to 40%. The CDR3 is 14 residues long. Germline loops: CDR1 ENHRY, CDR2 SYGVKD. V was clipped by 0 bases and J by 1 base, with 6 bases between them. Notes on this clonotype: Its antigen is still unknown.

Patients were excluded because of uncontrolled infection, other autoimmune disease, pregnancy or lactation. Diagnoses rested on clinical symptoms, serum thyroxine and TRAb, thyroid ultrasound and orbital computed tomography. The sequenced material came from peripheral blood or thyroid tissue (not recorded which). The sequence was obtained from a man aged 18 to 30 with Graves' hyperthyroidism. The J gene is TRBJ1-1, the V gene TRBV10-3; D is unresolved. Here the CDR3 DNA reads TGTGCCATCAGTGAGTCCCCACAGAACACTGAAGCTTTCTTT. Protein: CAISESPQNTEAFF.